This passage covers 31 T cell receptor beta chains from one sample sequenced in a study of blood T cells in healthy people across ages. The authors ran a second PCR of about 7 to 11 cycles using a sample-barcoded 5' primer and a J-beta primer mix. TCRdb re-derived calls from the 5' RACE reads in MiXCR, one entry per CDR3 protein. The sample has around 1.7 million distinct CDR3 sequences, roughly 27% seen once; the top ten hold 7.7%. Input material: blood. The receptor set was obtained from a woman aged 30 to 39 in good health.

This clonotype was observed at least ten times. This CDR3 reads CASSRPGQGSYEQYF. CDR3 DNA sequence: TGTGCCAGTAGCCGACCGGGACAGGGGTCTTACGAGCAGTACTTC. The genes are TRBV19 and TRBJ2-7, with 10 bases aligning to TRBD1. With 6 bases clipped from V and 4 bases from J, the junction kept 9 bases outside the gene matches. The length of the CDR3 is 15 residues. Germline assignment: CDR1 LNHDA and CDR2 SQIVND (reference sequence). Drawing the rest from reference TRBV19 and TRBJ2-7, the complete variable domain is DGGITQSPKYLFRKEGQNVTLSCEQNLNHDAMYWYRQDPGQGLRLIYYSQIVNDFQKGDIAEGYSVSREKKESFPLTVTSAQKNPTAFYLCASSRPGQGSYEQYFGPGTRLTVT.

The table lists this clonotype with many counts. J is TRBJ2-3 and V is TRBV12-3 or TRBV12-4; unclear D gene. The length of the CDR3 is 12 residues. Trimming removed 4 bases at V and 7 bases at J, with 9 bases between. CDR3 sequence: CASSSSGNTQYF. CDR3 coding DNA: TGTGCCAGCAGTTCCTCGGGTAATACGCAGTATTTT.

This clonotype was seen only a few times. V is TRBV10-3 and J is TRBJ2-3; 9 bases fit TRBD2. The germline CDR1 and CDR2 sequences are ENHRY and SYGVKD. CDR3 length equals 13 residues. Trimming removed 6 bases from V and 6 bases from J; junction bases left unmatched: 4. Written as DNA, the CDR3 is TGTGCCATCAGGCGGGAGGGCCTTGATACGCAGTATTTT. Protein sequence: CAIRREGLDTQYF.

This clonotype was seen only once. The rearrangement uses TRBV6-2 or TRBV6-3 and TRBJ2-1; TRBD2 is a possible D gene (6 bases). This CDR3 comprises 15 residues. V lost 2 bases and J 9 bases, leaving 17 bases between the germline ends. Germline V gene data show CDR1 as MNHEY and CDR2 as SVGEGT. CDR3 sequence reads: CASSYGGGAMSEQFF. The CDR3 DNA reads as TGTGCCAGCAGTTACGGCGGCGGGGCTATGAGTGAGCAGTTCTTC.

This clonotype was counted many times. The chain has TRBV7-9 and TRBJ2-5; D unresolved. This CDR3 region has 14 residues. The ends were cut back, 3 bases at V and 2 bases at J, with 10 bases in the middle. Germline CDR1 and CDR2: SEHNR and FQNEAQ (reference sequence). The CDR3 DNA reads TGTGCCAGCAGCTTGTTCTCGACGCAAGAGACCCAGTACTTC. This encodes CASSLFSTQETQYF.

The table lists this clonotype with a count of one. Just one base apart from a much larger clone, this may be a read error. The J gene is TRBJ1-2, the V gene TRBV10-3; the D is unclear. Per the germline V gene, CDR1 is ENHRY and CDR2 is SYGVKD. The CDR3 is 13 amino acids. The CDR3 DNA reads TGTACCATCAGTGGGCCGCGGGACTATGGCTACACCTTC. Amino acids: CTISGPRDYGYTF.

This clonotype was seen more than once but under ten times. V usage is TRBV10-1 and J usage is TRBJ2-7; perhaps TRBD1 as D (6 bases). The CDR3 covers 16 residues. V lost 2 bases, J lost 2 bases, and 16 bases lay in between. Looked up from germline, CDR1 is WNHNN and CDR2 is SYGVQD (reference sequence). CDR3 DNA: TGCGCCAGCAGTGAGACCATAACAGGGACCCCCTACGAGCAGTACTTC. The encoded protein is CASSETITGTPYEQYF.

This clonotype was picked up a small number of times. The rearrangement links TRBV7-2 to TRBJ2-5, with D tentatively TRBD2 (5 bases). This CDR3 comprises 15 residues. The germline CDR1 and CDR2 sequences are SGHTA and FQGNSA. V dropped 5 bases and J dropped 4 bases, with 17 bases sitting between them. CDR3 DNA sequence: TGTGCCAGCAGCCCAAATCGCATAGCGCGAGAGACCCAGTACTTC. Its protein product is CASSPNRIARETQYF.

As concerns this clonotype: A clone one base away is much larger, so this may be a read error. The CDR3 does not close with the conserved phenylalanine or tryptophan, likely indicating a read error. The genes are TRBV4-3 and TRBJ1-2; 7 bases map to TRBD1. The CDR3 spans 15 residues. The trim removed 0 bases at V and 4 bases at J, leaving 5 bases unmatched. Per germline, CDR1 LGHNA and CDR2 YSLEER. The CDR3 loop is CASSQDRQGGYGYTV. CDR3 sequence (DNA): TGCGCCAGCAGCCAAGATCGGCAGGGGGGCTATGGCTACACCGTC.

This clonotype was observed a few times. DNA of the CDR3: TGTGCCAGCAGTTTAGGGACTAGCGGAAACAATGAGCAGTACTTC. It yields the protein CASSLGTSGNNEQYF. The V and J genes are TRBV12-3 or TRBV12-4 and TRBJ2-7; 10 bases match TRBD2. Trimming removed 1 base from V and 7 bases from J; junction bases left unmatched: 7. The CDR3 loop spans 15 amino acids.

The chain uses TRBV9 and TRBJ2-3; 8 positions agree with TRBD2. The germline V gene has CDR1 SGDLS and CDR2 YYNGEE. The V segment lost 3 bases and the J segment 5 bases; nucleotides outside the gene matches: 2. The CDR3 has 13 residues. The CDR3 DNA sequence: TGTGCCAGCAGCGCCGGGGGGGTAGATACGCAGTATTTT. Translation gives CASSAGGVDTQYF.

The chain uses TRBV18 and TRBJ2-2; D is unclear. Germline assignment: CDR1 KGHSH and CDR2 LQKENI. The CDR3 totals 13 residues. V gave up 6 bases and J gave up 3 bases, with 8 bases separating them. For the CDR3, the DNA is TGTGCCAGCTCTCGGACGGACACCGGGGAGCTGTTTTTT. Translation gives CASSRTDTGELFF.

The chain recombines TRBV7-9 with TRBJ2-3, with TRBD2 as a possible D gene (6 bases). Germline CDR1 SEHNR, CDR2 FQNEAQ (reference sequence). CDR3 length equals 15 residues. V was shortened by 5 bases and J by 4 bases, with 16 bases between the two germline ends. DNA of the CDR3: TGTGCCAGCAGCCAAGCCCGTTCTAGCGCAGATACGCAGTATTTT. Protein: CASSQARSSADTQYF. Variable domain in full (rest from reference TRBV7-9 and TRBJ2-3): DTGVSQNPRHKITKRGQNVTFRCDPISEHNRLYWYRQTLGQGPEFLTYFQNEAQLEKSRLLSDRFSAERPKGSFSTLEIQRTEQGDSAMYLCASSQARSSADTQYFGPGTRLTVL.

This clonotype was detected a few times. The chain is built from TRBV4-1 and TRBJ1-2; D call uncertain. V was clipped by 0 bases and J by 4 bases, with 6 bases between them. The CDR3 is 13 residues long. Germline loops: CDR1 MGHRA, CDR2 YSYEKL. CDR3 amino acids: CASSQDPPYGYTF. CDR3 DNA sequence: TGCGCCAGCAGCCAAGACCCGCCCTATGGCTACACCTTC.

CDR3 loop: CASSAEAAREDIQYF. The DNA for the CDR3 is TGTGCCAGCAGCGCCGAGGCGGCCAGGGAGGACATTCAGTACTTC. The J gene is TRBJ2-4, the V gene TRBV7-2; a possible D gene is TRBD2 (6 bases). Germline CDR1 and CDR2: SGHTA and FQGNSA. CDR3 length: 15 amino acids. V lost 5 bases and J 8 bases, leaving 19 bases between the germline ends.

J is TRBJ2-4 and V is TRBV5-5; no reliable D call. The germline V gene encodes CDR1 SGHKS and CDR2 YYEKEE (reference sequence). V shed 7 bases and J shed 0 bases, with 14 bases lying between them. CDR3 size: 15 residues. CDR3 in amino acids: CASGPATLAKNIQYF. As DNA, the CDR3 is TGTGCCAGCGGACCCGCGACTTTAGCCAAAAACATTCAGTACTTC.

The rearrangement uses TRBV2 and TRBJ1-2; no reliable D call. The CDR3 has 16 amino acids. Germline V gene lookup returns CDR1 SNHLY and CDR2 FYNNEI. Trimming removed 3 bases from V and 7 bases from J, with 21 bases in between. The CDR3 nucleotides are TGTGCCAGCAGTGATGGCGTCAGATTAGCGGTCTCTGGCTACACCTTC. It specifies CASSDGVRLAVSGYTF.

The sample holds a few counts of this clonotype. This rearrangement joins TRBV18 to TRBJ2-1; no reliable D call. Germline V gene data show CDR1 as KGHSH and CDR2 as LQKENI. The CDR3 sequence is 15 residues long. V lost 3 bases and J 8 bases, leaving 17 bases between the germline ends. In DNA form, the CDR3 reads TGTGCCAGCTCACCGTCCTTGTTGGGTTCGGATGAGCAGTTCTTC. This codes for CASSPSLLGSDEQFF.

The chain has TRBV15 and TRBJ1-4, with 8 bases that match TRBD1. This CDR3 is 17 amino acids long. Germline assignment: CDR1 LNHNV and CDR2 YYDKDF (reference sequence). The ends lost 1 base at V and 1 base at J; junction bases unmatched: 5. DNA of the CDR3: TGTGCCACCAGCAGAGTGGCCAGGGGGCGAACTAATGAAAAACTGTTTTTT. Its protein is CATSRVARGRTNEKLFF.

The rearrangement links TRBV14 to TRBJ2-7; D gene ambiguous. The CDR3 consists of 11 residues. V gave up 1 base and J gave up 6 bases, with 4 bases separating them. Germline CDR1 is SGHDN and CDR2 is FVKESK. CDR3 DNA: TGTGCCAGCAGCCAAGCAACCGAGCAGTACTTC. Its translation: CASSQATEQYF.

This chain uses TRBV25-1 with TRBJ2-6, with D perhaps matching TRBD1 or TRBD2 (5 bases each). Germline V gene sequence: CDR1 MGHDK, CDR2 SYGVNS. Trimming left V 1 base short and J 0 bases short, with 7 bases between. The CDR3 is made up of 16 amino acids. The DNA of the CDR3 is TGTGCCAGCAGTGAATGGGACGGCTCTGGGGCCAACGTCCTGACTTTC. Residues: CASSEWDGSGANVLTF.

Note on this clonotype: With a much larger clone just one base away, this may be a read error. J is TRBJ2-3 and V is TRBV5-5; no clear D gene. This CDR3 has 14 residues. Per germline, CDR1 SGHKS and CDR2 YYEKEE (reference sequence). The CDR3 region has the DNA TGTGCCGGCAGCTCCCTTCCGCTGGCAGATACGCAGTATTTT. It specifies CAGSSLPLADTQYF.

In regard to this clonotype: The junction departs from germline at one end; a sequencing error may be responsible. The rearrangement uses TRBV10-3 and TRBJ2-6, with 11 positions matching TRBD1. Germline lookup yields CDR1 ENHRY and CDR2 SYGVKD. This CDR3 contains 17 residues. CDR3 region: CAINPGQGVSGDNVLTF. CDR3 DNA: TGTGCCATCAACCCGGGACAGGGGGTATCTGGGGACAACGTCCTGACTTTC.

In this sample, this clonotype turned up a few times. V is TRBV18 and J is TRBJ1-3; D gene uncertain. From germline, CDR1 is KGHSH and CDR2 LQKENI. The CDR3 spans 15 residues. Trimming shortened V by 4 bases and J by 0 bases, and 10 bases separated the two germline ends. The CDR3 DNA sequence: TGTGCCAGCTCACGCTCAGGAGACTCTGGAAACACCATATATTTT. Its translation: CASSRSGDSGNTIYF. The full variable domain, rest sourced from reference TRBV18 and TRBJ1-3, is NAGVMQNPRHLVRRRGQEARLRCSPMKGHSHVYWYRQLPEEGLKFMVYLQKENIIDESGMPKERFSAEFPKEGPSILRIQQVVRGDSAAYFCASSRSGDSGNTIYFGEGSWLTVV.

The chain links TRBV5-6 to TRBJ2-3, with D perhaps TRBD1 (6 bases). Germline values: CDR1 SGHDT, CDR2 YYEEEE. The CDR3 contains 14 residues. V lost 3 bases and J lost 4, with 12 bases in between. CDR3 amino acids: CASSSGQSADTQYF. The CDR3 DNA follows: TGTGCCAGCAGCTCTGGACAGAGCGCAGATACGCAGTATTTT.

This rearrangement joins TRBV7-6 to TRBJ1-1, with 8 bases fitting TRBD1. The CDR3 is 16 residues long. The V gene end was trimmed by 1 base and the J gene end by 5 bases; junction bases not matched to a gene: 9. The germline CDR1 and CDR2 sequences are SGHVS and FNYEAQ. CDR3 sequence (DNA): TGTGCCAGCAGCTTAGGGACAGGGACCTCGGGAACTGAAGCTTTCTTT. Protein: CASSLGTGTSGTEAFF.

The CDR3 nucleotides read TGTGCCAGCAGTGAACAAGGACAGGGGATAAGGGGCAATCAGCCCCAGCATTTT. Amino acid sequence: CASSEQGQGIRGNQPQHF. The chain recombines TRBV6-1 with TRBJ1-5, with 9 bases matching TRBD1. This CDR3 is built from 18 residues. In germline, CDR1 is MNHNS, CDR2 SASEGT. Unmatched junction bases numbered 10, after V lost 2 bases and J lost 2 bases.

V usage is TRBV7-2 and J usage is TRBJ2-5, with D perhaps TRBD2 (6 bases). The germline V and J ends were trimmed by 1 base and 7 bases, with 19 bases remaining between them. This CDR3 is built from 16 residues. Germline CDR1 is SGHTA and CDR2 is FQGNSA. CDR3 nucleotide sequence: TGTGCCAGCAGCTTAGAAATTCGAATCCCCGGGGGGACCCAGTACTTC. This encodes CASSLEIRIPGGTQYF.

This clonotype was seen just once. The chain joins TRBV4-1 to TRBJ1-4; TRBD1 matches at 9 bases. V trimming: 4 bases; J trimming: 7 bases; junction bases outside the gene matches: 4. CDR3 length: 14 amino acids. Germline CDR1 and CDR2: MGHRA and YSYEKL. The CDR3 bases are TGCGCCAGCAGCCCGACAGGGGGGTTTGAAAAACTGTTTTTT. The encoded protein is CASSPTGGFEKLFF.

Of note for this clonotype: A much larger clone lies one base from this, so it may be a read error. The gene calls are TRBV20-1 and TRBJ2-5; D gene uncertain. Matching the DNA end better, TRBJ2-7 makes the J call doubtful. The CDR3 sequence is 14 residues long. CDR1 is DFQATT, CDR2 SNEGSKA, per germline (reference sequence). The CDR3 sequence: CSAFDRARHYEQYF. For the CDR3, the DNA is TGCAGTGCTTTCGACCGGGCGAGGCACTACGAGCAGTACTTC.

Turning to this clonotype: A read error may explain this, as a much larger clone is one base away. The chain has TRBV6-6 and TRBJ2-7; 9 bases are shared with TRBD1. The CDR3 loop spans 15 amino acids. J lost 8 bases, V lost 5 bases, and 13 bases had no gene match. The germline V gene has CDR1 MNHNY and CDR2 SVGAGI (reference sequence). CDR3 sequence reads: CASSVTGGNGNKQYF. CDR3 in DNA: TGTGCCAGCAGTGTTACAGGGGGCAACGGAAACAAGCAGTACTTC.